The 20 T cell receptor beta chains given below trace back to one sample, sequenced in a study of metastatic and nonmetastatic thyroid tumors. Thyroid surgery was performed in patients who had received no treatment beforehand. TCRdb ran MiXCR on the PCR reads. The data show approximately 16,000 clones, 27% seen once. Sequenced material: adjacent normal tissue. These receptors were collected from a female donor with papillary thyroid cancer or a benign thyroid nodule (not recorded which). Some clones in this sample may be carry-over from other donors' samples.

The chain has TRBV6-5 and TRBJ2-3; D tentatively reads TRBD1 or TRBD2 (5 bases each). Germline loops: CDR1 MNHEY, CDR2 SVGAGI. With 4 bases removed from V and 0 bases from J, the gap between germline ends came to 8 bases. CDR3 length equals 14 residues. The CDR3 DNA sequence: TGTGCCAGCAGTTGGGACCAAAGCACAGATACGCAGTATTTT. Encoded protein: CASSWDQSTDTQYF.

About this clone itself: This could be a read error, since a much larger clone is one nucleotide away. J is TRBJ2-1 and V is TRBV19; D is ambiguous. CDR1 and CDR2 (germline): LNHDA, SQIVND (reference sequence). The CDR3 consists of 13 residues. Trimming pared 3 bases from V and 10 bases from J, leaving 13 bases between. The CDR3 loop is CASSMGRHREQFF. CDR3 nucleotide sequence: TGTGCCAGTAGTATGGGTCGACATAGAGAGCAGTTCTTC.

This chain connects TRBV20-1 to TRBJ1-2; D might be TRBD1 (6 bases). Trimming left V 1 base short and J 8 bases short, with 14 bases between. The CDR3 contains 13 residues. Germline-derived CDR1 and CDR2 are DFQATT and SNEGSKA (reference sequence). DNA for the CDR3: TGCAGTGCTAGAGCTACAGGGATGCGCGGCTACACCTTC. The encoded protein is CSARATGMRGYTF.

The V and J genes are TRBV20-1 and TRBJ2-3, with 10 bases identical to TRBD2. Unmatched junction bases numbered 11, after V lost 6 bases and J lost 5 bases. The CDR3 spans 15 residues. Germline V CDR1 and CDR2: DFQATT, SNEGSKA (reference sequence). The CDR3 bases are TGCAGTGCATCCGGGACTAGCGCCACAGGAGATACGCAGTATTTT. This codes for CSASGTSATGDTQYF.

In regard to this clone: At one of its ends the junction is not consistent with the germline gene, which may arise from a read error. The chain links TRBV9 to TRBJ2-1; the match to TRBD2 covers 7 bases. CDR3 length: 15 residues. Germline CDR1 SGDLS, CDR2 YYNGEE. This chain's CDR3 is CASRVEDSGYNEQFF. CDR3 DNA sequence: TGTGCCAGCAGAGTAGAGGATAGCGGGTACAATGAGCAGTTCTTC.

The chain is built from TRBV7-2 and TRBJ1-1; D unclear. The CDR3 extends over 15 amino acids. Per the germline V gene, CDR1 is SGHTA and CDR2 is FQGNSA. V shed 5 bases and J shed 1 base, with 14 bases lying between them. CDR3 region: CASSPPFWRNTEAFF. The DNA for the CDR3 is TGTGCCAGCAGCCCGCCTTTCTGGAGGAACACTGAAGCTTTCTTT.

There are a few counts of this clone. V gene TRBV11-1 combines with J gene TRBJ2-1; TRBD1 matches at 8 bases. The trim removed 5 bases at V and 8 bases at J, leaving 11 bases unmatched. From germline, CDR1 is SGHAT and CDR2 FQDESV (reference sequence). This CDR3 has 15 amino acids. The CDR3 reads CASSRRGQGNYEQFF. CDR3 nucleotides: TGTGCCAGCAGCCGCCGAGGACAGGGCAACTATGAGCAGTTCTTC. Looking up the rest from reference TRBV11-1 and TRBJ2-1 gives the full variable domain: EAEVAQSPRYKITEKSQAVAFWCDPISGHATLYWYRQILGQGPELLVQFQDESVVDDSQLPKDRFSAERLKGVDSTLKIQPAELGDSAMYLCASSRRGQGNYEQFFGPGTRLTVL.

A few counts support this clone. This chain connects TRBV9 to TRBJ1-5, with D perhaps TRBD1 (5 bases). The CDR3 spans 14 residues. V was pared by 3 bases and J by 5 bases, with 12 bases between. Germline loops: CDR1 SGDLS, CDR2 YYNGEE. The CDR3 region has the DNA TGTGCCAGCAGCGCAGCGGGGGACGATCAGCCCCAGCATTTT. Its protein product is CASSAAGDDQPQHF.

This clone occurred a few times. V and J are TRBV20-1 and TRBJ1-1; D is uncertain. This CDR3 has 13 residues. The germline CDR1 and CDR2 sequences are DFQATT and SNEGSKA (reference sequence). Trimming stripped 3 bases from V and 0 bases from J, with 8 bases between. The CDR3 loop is CSARGLLNTEAFF. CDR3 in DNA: TGCAGTGCTAGGGGCCTTCTGAACACTGAAGCTTTCTTT.

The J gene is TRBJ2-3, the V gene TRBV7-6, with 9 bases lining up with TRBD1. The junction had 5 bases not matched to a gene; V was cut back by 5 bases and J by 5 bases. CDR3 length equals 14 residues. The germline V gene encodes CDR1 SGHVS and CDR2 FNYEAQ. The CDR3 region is CASSLWTGEDTQYF. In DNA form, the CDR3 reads TGTGCCAGCAGCCTTTGGACAGGGGAAGATACGCAGTATTTT.

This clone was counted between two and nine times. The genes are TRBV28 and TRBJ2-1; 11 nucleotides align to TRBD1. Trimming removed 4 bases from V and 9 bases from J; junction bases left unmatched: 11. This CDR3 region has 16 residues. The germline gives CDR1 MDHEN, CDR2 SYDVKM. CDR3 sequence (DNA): TGTGCCAGCAGTTCCTCACCGGGACAGGGGGTAGCTGAGCAGTTCTTC. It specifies CASSSSPGQGVAEQFF.

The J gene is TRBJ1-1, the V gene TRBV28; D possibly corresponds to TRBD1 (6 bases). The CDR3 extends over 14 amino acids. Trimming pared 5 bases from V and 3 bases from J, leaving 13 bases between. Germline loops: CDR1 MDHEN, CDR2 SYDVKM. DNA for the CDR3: TGTGCCAGCAGTAGGACAGATACCCACACTGAAGCTTTCTTT. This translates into CASSRTDTHTEAFF.

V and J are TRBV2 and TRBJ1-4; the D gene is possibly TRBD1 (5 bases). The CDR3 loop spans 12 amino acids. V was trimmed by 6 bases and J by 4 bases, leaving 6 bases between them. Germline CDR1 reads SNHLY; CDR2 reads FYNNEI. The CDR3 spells CASRQVNEKLFF. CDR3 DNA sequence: TGTGCCAGCAGACAGGTTAATGAAAAACTGTTTTTT.

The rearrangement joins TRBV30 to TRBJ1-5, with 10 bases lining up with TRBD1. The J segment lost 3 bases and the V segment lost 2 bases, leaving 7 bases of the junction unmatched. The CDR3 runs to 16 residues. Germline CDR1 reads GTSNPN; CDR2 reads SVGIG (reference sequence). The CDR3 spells CAWSRIGTGANQPQHF. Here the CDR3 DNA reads TGTGCCTGGAGTAGGATAGGGACAGGGGCCAATCAGCCCCAGCATTTT.

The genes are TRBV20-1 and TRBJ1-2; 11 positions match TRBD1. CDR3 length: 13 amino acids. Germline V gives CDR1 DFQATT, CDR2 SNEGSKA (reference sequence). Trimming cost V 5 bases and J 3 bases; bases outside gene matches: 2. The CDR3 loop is CSARTGGDYGYTF. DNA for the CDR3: TGCAGTGCTCGGACAGGGGGCGACTATGGCTACACCTTC.

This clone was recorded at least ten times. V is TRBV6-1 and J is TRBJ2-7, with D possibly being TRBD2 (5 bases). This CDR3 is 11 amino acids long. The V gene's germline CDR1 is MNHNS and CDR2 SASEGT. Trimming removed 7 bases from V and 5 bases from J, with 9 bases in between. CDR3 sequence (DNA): TGTGCCAGCATGGAGGCCAACGAGCAGTACTTC. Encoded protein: CASMEANEQYF.

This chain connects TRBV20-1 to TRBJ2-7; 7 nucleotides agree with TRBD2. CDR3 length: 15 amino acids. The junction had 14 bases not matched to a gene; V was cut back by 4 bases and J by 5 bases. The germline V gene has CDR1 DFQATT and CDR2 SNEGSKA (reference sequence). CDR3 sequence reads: CSAKPRTSFYHEQYF. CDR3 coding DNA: TGCAGTGCTAAGCCACGGACTAGTTTTTATCACGAGCAGTACTTC.

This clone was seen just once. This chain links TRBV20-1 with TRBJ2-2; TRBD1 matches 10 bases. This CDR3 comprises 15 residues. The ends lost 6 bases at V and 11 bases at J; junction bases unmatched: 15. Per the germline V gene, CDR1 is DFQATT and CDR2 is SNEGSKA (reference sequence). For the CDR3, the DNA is TGCAGTGCGGACCGACAGGGGGCGAACATCGGTGAGCTGTTTTTT. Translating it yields CSADRQGANIGELFF.

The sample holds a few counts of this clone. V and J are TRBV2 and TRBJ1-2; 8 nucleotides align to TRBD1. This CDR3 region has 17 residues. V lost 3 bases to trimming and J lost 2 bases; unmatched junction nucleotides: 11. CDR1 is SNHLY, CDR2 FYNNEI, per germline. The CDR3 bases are TGTGCCAGCAGTGACGACAGGGGAAAAGGTCTAAACTATGGCTACACCTTC. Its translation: CASSDDRGKGLNYGYTF.

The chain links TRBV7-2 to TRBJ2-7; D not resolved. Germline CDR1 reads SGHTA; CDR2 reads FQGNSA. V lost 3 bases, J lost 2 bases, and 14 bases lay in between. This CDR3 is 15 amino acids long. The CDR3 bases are TGTGCCAGCAGCTTGCTGGCTGCCTCTACCTACGAGCAGTACTTC. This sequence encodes CASSLLAASTYEQYF. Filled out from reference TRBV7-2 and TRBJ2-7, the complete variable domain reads GAGVSQSPSNKVTEKGKDVELRCDPISGHTALYWYRQSLGQGLEFLIYFQGNSAPDKSGLPSDRFSAERTGGSVSTLTIQRTQQEDSAVYLCASSLLAASTYEQYFGPGTRLTVT.